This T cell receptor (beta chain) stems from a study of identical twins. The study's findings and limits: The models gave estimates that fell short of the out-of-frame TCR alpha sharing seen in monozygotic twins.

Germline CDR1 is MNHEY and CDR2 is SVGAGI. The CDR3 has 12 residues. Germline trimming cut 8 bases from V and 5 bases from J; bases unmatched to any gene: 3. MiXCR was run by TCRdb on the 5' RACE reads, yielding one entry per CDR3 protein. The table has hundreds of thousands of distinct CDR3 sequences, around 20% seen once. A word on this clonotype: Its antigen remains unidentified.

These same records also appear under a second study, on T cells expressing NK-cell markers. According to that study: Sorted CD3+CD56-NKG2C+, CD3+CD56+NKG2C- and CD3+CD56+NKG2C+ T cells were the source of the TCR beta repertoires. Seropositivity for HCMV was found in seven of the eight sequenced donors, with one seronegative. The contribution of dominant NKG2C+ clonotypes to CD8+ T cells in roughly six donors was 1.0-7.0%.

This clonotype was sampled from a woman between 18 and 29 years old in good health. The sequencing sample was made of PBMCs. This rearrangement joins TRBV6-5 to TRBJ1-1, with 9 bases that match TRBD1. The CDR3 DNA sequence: TGTGCCAGCGGACAGGGGCGGACTGAAGCTTTCTTT. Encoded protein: CASGQGRTEAFF.